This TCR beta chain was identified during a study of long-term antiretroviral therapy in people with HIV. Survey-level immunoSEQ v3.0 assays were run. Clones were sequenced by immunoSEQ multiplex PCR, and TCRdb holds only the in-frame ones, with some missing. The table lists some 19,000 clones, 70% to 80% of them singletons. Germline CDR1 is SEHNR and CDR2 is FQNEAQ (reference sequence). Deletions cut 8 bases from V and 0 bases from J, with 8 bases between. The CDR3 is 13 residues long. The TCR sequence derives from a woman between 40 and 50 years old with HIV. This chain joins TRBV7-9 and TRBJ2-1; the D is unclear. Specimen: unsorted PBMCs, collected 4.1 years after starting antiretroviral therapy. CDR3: CASSRDSYNEQFF. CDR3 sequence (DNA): TGTGCCAGCTCGCGAGACTCCTACAATGAGCAGTTCTTC.